The rows below give T cell receptor beta chains drawn from one sample of a study of long-term antiretroviral therapy in people with HIV. Method: immunoSEQ multiplex PCR; TCRdb's copy keeps in-frame clones and lacks some. Of 30,000 to 40,000 clones listed, 75% to 90% were seen once; the top ten hold around 5%. The sample was unsorted PBMCs, taken 1.5 years after starting antiretroviral therapy. The source is a man aged 18 to 29 with HIV. CDR3s leave out the opening cysteine and the closing phenylalanine or tryptophan. The D gene is left open where the match is weak.

J | D | length | V | CDR3
TRBJ2-7 | TRBD1 | 11 | TRBV5-1 | ASSWGQGTEQY
TRBJ2-7 | TRBD2 | 14 | TRBV7-9 | ASSSGTSGASYEQY
TRBJ2-7 | NA | 10 | TRBV25-1 | ASSTGRAEQY
TRBJ2-2 | NA | 12 | TRBV7-2 | ASSLEVGPGELF
TRBJ1-1 | NA | 12 | TRBV18 | ASSAGQRNTEAF
TRBJ2-1 | TRBD1 | 12 | TRBV11-3 | ASSPGTGGNEQF
TRBJ2-5 | TRBD1 | 13 | TRBV11-3 | ASSLGGTGPQTQY
TRBJ1-1 | NA | 12 | TRBV6-6 | ASTKASGPTEAF
TRBJ2-4 | TRBD2 | 14 | TRBV10-3 | AISDGLGRAKNIQY
TRBJ2-2 | NA | 14 | TRBV6-5 | ASSYSGLLITGELF
TRBJ2-1 | TRBD2 | 15 | TRBV18 | ASSPLLGLAAYNEQF
TRBJ2-7 | NA | 11 | TRBV7-9 | ASSLDYPYEQY
TRBJ2-7 | TRBD1 | 12 | TRBV28 | ASSPTGQGGQQY
TRBJ2-3 | TRBD1 | 13 | TRBV4-3 | ASGDRGRSTDTQY
TRBJ1-5 | NA | 14 | TRBV15 | ATSRDRSTSNQPQH
TRBJ1-4 | TRBD1 | 14 | TRBV9 | ASTKGTGATNEKLF
TRBJ1-2 | TRBD1 | 14 | TRBV28 | ASRNPDRGANYGYT
TRBJ2-3 | NA | 16 | TRBV19 | ASSIAGPTVVMTDTQY
TRBJ2-7 | NA | 13 | TRBV7-2 | ASSLGIEYNYEQY
TRBJ1-4 | TRBD1 | 18 | TRBV27 | ASRNLPGQGLSLAEEKLF
TRBJ1-1 | NA | 9 | TRBV18 | ASQSGLEAF
TRBJ2-7 | TRBD1 | 13 | TRBV5-1 | ASSLTGTGGYEQY
TRBJ2-1 | TRBD2 | 13 | TRBV5-1 | ASSAGTSGSNEQF
TRBJ1-4 | NA | 10 | TRBV18 | ASSPGREKLF
TRBJ1-2 | NA | 14 | TRBV6-5 | ASSYGGTESNYGYT
TRBJ1-2 | NA | 12 | TRBV28 | ASSFGAVNYGYT
TRBJ1-4 | TRBD1 | 13 | TRBV4-1 | ASSTGEGANEKLF
TRBJ2-3 | NA | 11 | TRBV14 | ASSHGWIDTQY
TRBJ2-1 | TRBD2 | 13 | TRBV27 | ASSPSGTPYNEQF
TRBJ1-3 | TRBD1 | 14 | TRBV18 | ASSPEQGASGNTIY
TRBJ1-2 | NA | 12 | TRBV28 | ASSLYDSRNGYT
TRBJ2-2 | TRBD1 | 12 | TRBV18 | ASSPSTGPGELF
TRBJ1-5 | NA | 14 | TRBV5-6 | ASSLGSVYSNQPQH